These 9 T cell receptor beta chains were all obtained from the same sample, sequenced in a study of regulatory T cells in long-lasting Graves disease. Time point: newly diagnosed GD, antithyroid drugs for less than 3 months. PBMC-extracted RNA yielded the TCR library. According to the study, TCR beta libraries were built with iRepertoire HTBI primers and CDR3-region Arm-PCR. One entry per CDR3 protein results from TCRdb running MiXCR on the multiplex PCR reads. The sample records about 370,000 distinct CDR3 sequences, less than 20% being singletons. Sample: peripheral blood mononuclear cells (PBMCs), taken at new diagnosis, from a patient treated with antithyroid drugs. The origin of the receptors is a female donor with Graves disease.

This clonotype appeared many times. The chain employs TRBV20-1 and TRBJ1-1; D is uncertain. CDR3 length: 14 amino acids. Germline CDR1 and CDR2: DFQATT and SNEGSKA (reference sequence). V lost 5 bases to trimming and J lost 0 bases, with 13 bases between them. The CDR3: CSAPEAPMNTEAFF. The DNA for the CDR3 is TGCAGTGCTCCGGAGGCACCCATGAACACTGAAGCTTTCTTT.

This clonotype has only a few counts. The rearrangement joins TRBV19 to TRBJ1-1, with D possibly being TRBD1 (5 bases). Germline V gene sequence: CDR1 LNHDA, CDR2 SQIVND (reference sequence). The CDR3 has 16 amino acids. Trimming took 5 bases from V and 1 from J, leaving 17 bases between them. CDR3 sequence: CASSPSGEGKNTEAFF. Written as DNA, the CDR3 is TGTGCCAGTAGTCCCTCTGGGGAGGGGAAGAACACTGAAGCTTTCTTT.

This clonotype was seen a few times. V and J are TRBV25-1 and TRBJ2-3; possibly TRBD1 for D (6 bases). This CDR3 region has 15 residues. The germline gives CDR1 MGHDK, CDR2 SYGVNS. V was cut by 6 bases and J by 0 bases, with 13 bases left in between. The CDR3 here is CASRTDSPSTDTQYF. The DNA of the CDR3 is TGTGCCAGCAGGACGGACAGTCCTAGCACAGATACGCAGTATTTT. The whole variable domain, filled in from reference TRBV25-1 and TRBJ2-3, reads EADIYQTPRYLVIGTGKKITLECSQTMGHDKMYWYQQDPGMELHLIHYSYGVNSTEKGDLSSESTVSRIRTEHFPLTLESARPSHTSQYLCASRTDSPSTDTQYFGPGTRLTVL.

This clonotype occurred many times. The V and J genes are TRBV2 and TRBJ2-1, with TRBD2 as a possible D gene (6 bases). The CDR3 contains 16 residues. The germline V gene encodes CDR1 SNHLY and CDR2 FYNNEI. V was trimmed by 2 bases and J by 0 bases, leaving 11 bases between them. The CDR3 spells CASSEPGLRSYNEQFF. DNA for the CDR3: TGTGCCAGCAGTGAACCGGGACTCCGCTCCTACAATGAGCAGTTCTTC.

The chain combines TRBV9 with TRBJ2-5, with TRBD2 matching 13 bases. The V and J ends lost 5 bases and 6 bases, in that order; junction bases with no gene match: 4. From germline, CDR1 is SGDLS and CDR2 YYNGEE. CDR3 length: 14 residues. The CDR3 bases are TGTGCCAGCAGTTGGACTAGCGGGAGCCAGACCCAGTACTTC. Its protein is CASSWTSGSQTQYF.

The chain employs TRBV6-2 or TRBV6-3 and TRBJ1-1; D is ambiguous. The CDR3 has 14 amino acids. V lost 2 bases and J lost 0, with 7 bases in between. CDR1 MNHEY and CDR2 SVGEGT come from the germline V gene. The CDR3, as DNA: TGTGCCAGCAGTTACCTACAAGTGAACACTGAAGCTTTCTTT. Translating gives CASSYLQVNTEAFF.

The CDR3: CASSPTTGGGTDTQYF. DNA for the CDR3: TGTGCCAGCAGCCCAACCACCGGGGGTGGAACAGATACGCAGTATTTT. The chain employs TRBV7-7 and TRBJ2-3; D is possibly TRBD2 (6 bases). This CDR3 contains 16 residues. The V gene's germline CDR1 is SSHAT and CDR2 FNYEAQ (reference sequence). Trimming removed 5 bases at V and 3 bases at J, with 18 bases between.

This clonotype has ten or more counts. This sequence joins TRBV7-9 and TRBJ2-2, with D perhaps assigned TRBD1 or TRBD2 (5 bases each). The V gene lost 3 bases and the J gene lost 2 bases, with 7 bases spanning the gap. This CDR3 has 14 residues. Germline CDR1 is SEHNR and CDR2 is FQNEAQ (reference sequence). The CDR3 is CASSFGANTGELFF. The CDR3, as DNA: TGTGCCAGCAGCTTCGGGGCTAACACCGGGGAGCTGTTTTTT.

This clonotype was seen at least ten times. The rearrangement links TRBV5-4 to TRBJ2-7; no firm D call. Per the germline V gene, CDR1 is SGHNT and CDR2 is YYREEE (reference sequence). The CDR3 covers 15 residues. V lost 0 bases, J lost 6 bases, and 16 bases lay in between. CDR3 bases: TGTGCCAGCAGCTTGGACCAGACAACTGGGTCCGAGCAGTACTTC. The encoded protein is CASSLDQTTGSEQYF.